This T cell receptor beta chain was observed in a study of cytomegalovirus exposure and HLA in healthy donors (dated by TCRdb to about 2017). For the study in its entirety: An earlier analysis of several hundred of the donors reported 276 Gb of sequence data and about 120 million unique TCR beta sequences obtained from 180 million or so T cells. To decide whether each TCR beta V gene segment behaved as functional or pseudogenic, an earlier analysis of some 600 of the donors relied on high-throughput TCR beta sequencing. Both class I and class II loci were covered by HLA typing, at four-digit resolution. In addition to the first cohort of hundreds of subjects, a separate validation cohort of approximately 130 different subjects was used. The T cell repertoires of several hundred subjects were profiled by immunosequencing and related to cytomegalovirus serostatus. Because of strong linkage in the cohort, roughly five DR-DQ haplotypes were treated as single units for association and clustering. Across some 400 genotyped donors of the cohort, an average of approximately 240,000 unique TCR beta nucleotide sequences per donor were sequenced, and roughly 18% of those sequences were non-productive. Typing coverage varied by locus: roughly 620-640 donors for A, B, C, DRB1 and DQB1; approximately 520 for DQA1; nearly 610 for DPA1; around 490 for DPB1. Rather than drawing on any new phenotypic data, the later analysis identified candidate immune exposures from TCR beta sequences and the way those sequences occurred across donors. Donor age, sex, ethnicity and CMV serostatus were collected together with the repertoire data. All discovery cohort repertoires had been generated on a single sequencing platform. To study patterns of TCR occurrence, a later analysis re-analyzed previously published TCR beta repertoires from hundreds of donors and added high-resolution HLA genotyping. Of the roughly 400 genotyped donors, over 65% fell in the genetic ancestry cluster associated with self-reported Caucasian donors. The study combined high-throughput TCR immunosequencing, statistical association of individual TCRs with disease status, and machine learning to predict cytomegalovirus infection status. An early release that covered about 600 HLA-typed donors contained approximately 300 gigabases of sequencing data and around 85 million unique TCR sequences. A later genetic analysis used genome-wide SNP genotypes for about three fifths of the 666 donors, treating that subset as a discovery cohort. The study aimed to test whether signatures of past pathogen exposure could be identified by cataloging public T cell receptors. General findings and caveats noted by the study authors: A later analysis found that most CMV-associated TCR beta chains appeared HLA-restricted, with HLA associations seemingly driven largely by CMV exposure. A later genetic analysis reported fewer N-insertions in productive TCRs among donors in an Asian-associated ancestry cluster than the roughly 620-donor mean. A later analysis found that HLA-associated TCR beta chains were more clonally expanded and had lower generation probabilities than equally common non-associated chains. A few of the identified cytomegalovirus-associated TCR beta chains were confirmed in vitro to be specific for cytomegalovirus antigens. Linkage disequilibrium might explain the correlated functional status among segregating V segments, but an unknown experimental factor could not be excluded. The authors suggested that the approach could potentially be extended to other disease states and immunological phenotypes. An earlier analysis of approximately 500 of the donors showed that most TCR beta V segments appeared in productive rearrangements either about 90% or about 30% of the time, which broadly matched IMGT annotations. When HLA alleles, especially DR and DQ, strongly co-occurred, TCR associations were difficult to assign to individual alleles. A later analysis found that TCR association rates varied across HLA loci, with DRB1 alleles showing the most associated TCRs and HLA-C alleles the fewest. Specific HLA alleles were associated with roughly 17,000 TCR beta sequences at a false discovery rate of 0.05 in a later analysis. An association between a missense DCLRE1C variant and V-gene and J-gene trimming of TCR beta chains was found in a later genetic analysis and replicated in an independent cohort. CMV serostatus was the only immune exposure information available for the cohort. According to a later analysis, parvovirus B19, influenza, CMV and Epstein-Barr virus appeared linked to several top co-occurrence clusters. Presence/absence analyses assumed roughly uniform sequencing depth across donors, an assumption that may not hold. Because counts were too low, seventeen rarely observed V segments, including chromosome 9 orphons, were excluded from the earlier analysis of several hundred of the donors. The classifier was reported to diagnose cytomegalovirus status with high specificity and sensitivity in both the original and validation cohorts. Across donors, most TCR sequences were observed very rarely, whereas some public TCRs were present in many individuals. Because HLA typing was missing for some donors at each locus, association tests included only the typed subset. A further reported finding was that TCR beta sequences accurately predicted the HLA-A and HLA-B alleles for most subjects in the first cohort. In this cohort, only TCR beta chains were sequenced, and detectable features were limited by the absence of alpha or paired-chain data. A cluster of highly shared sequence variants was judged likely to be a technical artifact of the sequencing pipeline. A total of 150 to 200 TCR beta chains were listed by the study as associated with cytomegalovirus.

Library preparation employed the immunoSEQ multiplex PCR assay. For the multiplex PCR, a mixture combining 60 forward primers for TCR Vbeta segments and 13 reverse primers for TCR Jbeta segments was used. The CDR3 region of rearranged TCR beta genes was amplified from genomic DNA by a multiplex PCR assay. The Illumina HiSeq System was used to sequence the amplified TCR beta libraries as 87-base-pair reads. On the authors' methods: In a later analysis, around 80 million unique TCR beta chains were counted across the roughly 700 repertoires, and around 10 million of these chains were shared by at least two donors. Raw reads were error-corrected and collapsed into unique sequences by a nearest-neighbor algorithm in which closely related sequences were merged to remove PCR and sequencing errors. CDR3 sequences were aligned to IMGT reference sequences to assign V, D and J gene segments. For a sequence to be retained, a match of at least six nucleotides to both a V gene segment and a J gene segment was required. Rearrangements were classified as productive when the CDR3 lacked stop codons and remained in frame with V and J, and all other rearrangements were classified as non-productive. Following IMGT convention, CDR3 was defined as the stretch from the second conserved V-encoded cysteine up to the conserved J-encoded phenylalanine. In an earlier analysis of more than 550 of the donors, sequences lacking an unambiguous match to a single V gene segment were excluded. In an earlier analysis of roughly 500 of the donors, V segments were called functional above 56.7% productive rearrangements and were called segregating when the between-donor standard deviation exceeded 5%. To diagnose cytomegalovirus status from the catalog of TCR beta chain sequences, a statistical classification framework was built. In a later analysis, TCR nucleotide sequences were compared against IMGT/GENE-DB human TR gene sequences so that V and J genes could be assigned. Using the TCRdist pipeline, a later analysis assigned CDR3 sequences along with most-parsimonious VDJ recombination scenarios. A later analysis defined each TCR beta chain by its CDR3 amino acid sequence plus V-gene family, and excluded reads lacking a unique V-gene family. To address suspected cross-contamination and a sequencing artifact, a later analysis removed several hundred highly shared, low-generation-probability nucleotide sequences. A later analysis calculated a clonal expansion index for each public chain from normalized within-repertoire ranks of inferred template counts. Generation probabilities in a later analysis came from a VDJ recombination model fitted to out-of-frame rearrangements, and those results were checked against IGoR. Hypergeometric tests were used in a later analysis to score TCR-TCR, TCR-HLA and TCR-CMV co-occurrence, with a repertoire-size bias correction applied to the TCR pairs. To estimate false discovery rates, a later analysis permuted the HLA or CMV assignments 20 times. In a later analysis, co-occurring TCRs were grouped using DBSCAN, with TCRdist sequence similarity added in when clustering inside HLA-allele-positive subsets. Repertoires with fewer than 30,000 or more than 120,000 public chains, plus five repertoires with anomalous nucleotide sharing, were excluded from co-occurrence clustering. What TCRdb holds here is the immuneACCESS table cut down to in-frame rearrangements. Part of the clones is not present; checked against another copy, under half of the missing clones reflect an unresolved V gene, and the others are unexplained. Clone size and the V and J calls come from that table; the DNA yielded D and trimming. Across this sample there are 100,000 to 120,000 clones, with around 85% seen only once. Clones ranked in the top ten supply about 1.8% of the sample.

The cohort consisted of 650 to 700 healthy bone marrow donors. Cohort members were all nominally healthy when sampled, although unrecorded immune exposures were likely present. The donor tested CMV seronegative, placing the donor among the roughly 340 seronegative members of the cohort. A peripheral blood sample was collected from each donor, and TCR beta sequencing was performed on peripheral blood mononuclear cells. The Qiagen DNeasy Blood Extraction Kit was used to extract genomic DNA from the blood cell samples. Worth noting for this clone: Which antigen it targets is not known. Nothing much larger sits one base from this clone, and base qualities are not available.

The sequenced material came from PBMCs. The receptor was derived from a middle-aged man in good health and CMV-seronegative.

Here is the DNA: TGCAGCATAGACAGGTCTGGCTACACCTTC. This encodes CSIDRSGYTF. The receptor chain draws on TRBV29-1 and TRBJ1-2; TRBD1 is a possible D gene, resting on 6 matching bases. The germline V gene sets CDR1 to SQVTM and CDR2 to ANQGSEA. V gives up 8 bases and J gives up 7 bases, and the segment between their germline ends measures 11 bases. Measured from the cysteine to the phenylalanine, the CDR3 is 10 residues long. Only the CDR3 portion is preserved as DNA: 30 bases, with reading frame beginning at the first base.